This T cell receptor (beta chain) was retrieved from a study of T cell responses to AZD1222 COVID-19 vaccine (dated by TCRdb to the early 2020s). Regarding the complete study: TCR sequencing covered roughly 230 trial participants: 200 to 220 given two doses of AZD1222 and 26 given two doses of MenACWY control vaccine. Enrollment into the trials was organized by age into subgroups of 18-55, 56-69 and 70-plus years, and those subgroups contained about 150, 27 and 61 TCR-sequenced participants, respectively. What the research found in general, with its limitations: The 56-69-year group was small, and its depth increase did not reach significance, likely because of low power. The vaccine-associated CD4 TCRs covered the entire spike protein, and the dominant responses fell in regions 160-218 and 743-854. Participants were mostly white British, with more females than males. The authors suggested clonal diversity may have been underestimated. After two AZD1222 doses, both the breadth and the depth of spike-specific TCRs were significantly higher than at day 0 and than in MenACWY recipients. No day 14 peak-response samples were available, so repertoires were characterized only after the peak T cell response. Epitopes outside the regions mutated in the B.1.351 and B.1.1.7 variants were reportedly recognized by nearly half of the unique spike-specific TCRs. Conclusions about previously exposed vaccinees were limited because only six AZD1222 recipients were SARS-CoV-2 seropositive at baseline.

The time point label corresponds to: about 28 days (+/-7) after the second vaccine dose. Because spike-specific TCR depth and breadth did not differ between the two schedules, AZD1222 recipients who got a second dose at roughly 4 weeks were pooled with those who got a second dose at roughly 12 weeks. Vaccinee samples came from UK trials COV001 and COV002, including a single-blind randomized controlled phase 2/3 trial of AZD1222 (ChAdOx1 nCoV-19) in healthy adults. For TCRbeta chain sequencing, PBMC samples were collected from trial participants at day 0 and at day 28 after the second dose. The CDR3 regions of human TCRbeta chains were analyzed by immunosequencing. Processing in the source paper ran as follows. Repertoire TCRs were matched against a reference library of SARS-CoV-2-specific TCRs generated with the MIRA antigen-specificity platform. Breadth meant the fraction of unique TCRs that were SARS-CoV-2-associated, whereas depth meant the fraction of total T cells that were SARS-CoV-2-associated. Each spike-specific TCR was assigned to its reactive spike region and to a CD4 or CD8 class using the MIRA data. Log10-transformed breadth and depth values were compared by one-way ANOVA with Sidak's multiple comparisons tests. The source is immuneACCESS, and TCRdb retained only in-frame sequences with V and J called. Part of the clones is not carried over; for the studies checked, unresolved V genes explain less than half of this, and the remainder is unexplained. V, J and clone size are taken as reported in that table, and D and trimming were inferred from the DNA itself. In all, the sample holds about 120,000 clones, and 92% of those were seen once. The ten top clones hold around 8.2% of the sample.

A word on this clone: The specificity of this receptor is unknown. One base away there is no much larger clone; base qualities are not given.

The sequencing here drew on peripheral blood, taken 28 days after the second AZD1222 dose. The TCR originated in an adult who received the AZD1222 COVID-19 vaccine.

The DNA sequence is given as TGTGCCAGCAGCCGCGTTGGGCAACAGTACTCTGGAAACACCATATATTTT. Its translation reads: CASSRVGQQYSGNTIYF. Recombination linked TRBV28 to TRBJ1-3; too little of a D gene remains to name it. The CDR1 and CDR2 encoded by the germline V gene are MDHEN and SYDVKM. V is clipped by 6 bases and J by 0 bases, and the sequence between their germline boundaries is 18 bases long. The CDR3 holds 17 amino acids from the cysteine to the phenylalanine. Left in the record is the CDR3 DNA by itself, 51 bases read in frame from the first base.